Reported below is one T cell receptor (beta chain). This CDR3 contains 17 residues. In germline, CDR1 is LNHNV, CDR2 YYDKDF (reference sequence). V gave up 1 base and J gave up 2 bases; unmatched junction bases: 10. This sample stems from a study of blood T cell repertoires in COVID-19. Study details: Whether acute or convalescent, the COVID-19 samples came from the United States, Italy and Spain.

As originally analysed: By means of reference gene primer amplification, nucleated cell counts were estimated. Sequencing used immunoSEQ multiplex PCR; TCRdb keeps in-frame clones, though not all of them. That table supplies the V and J calls and clone size; D and trimming were determined from the DNA. The sample consists of about 140,000 clones, around 83% of them appearing once. Input material: peripheral blood. The receptor's source is a human donor in a cohort sampled during active COVID-19. V usage is TRBV15 and J usage is TRBJ1-1, with 7 bases matching TRBD1. CDR3 nucleotides: TGTGCCACCAGCAGAGGGGGAGGAGGGGGCGGAAACACTGAAGCTTTCTTT. This sequence encodes CATSRGGGGGGNTEAFF.